This T cell receptor beta chain was obtained from a study of cytomegalovirus exposure and HLA in healthy donors. Regarding this clone: Its antigen is unknown.

Sequenced by immunoSEQ multiplex PCR; TCRdb stores in-frame clones only, minus some. Here the sample spans approximately 220,000 clones, approximately 90% being singletons. From germline, CDR1 is SEHNR and CDR2 FQNEAQ (reference sequence). The CDR3 runs 18 residues. V was shortened by 3 bases and J by 4 bases, with 19 bases between the two germline ends. General study findings and limits: A classifier reportedly called cytomegalovirus status with high sensitivity and specificity. CMV antigen specificity was confirmed in vitro for a few CMV-associated chains. Rare TCR sequences predominated, though certain public TCRs were found in many donors.

The validation cohort, a group of more than 95 subjects, included the donors and was separate from the approximately 680-subject first cohort. This sequence was found in a man younger than 35 in good health and CMV-seronegative. Sequencing was done on a sample of PBMCs. V is TRBV7-9 and J is TRBJ2-6; D perhaps matches TRBD1 (5 bases). The CDR3: CASSFPIGRGSGANVLTF. The CDR3 nucleotides read TGTGCCAGCAGCTTCCCGATTGGAAGGGGATCCGGGGCCAACGTCCTGACTTTC.